The clone carrying this TCR beta chain appeared a single time. The sample originates from a study of cytotoxic CD8 clonotypes in ibrutinib-treated CLL. Deep sequencing aimed at 1 in 200,000 to 1 in 1 million T cells' resolution. Method: immunoSEQ multiplex PCR; TCRdb's copy keeps in-frame clones and lacks some. The sample contains a few hundred thousand clones, around four fifths of which appear only once. Sample: PBMCs, taken before ibrutinib treatment. The sequence was obtained from a human donor with chronic lymphocytic leukemia.

CDR3 sequence reads: CAISEPAGTSGEQFF. The CDR3 DNA follows: TGTGCCATCAGTGAGCCGGCCGGGACTAGCGGGGAGCAGTTCTTC. The chain couples TRBV10-3 to TRBJ2-1, with TRBD2 identical over 12 bases. This CDR3 spans 15 amino acids. V shed 2 bases and J 10 bases; nucleotides not matched to a gene: 6. The V gene's germline CDR1 is ENHRY and CDR2 SYGVKD.